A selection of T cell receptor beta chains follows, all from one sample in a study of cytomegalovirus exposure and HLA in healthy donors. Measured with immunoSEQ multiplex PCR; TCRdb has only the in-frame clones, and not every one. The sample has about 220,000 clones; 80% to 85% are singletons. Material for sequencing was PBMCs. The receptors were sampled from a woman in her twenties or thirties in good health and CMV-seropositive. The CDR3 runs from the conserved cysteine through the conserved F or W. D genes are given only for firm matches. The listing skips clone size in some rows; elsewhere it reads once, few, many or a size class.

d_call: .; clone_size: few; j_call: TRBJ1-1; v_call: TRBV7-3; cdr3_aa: CASSYGTLEGNTEAFF; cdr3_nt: TGTGCCAGCAGCTACGGGACCCTCGAGGGCAACACTGAAGCTTTCTTT
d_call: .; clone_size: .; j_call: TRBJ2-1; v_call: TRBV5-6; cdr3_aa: CASSVGPGAQLNEQFF; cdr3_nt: TGTGCCAGCAGCGTAGGCCCCGGAGCGCAATTGAATGAGCAGTTCTTC
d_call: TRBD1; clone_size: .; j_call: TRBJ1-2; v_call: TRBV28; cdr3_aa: CASTPPDRDEGYTF; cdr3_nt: TGTGCCAGCACCCCCCCGGACAGGGACGAGGGCTACACCTTC
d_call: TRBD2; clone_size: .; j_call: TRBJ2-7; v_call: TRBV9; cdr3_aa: CASSVASGNYEQYF; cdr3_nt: TGTGCCAGCAGCGTAGCTAGCGGGAACTACGAGCAGTACTTC
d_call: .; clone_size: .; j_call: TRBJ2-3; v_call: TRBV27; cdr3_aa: CASSPIRGSGRDTQYF; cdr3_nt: TGTGCCAGCAGTCCCATCAGGGGCTCGGGAAGAGATACGCAGTATTTT
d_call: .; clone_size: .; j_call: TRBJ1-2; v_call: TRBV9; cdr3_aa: CASTLEGGVNYGYTF; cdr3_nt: TGTGCCAGCACCCTCGAGGGGGGGGTTAACTATGGCTACACCTTC
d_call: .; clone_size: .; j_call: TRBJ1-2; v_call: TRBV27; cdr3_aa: CASSLAGVGYTF; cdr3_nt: TGTGCCAGCAGTTTGGCCGGGGTCGGCTACACCTTC
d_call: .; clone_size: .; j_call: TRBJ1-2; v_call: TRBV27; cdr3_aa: CASSLRQPNYGYTF; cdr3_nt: TGTGCCAGCAGCCTCCGACAGCCTAACTATGGCTACACCTTC
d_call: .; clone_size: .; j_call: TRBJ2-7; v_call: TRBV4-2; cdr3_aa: CASSQDLPSSYEQYF; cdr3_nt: TGTGCCAGCAGCCAAGATTTACCAAGCTCCTACGAGCAGTACTTC
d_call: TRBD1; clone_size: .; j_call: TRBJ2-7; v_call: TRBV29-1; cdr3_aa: CSVYRGYEQYF; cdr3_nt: TGCAGCGTTTACAGGGGTTACGAGCAGTACTTC
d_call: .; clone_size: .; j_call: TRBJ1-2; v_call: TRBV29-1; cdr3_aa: CSVAGTSKNTNYGYTF; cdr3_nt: TGCAGCGTGGCCGGGACGAGCAAAAACACGAACTATGGCTACACCTTC
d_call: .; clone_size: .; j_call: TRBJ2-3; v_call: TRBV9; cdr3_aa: CASSVAGTSVDTQYF; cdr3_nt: TGTGCCAGCAGCGTAGCCGGGACGTCGGTTGATACGCAGTATTTT
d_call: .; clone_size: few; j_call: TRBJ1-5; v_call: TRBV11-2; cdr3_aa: CASSLGGIDQPQHF; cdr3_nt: TGTGCCAGCAGCTTAGGAGGCATCGATCAGCCCCAGCATTTT
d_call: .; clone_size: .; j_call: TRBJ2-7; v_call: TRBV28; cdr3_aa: CASSFGSIVGRQSSYEQYF; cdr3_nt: TGTGCCAGCAGTTTTGGTAGTATAGTTGGCAGGCAGAGCTCCTACGAGCAGTACTTC
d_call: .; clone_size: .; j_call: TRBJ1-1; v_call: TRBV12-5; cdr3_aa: CASGLVMGREASTEAFF; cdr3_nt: TGTGCTAGTGGTTTGGTAATGGGTCGGGAGGCGAGCACTGAAGCTTTCTTT
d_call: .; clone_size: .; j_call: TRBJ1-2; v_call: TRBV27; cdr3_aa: CASSYQGLLSYGYTF; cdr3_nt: TGTGCCAGCAGTTATCAGGGCCTGCTTTCCTATGGCTACACCTTC
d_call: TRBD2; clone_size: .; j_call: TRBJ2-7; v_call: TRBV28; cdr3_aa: CASKGTSDHEQYF; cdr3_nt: TGTGCCAGCAAGGGGACTAGCGATCACGAGCAGTACTTC
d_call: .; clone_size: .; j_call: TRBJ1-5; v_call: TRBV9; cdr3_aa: CASSVDGARPQHF; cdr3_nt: TGTGCCAGCAGCGTAGATGGAGCGAGGCCCCAGCATTTT
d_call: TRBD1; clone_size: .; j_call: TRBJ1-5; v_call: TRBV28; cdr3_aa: CASRRLQGSQPQHF; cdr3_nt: TGTGCCAGCAGACGTTTACAGGGGAGCCAGCCCCAGCATTTT
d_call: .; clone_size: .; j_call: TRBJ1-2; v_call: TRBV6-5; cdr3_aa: CASSYVAAGSYGYTF; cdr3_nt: TGTGCCAGCAGTTACGTTGCTGCAGGCAGCTATGGCTACACCTTC
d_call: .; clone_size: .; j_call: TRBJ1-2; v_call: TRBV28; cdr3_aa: CASSVGYGYTF; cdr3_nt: TGTGCCAGCAGCGTAGGGTATGGCTACACCTTC
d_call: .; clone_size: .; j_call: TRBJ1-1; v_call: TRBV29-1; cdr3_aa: CSVVRRGGTFF; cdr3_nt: TGCAGCGTCGTTAGACGCGGGGGAACTTTCTTT
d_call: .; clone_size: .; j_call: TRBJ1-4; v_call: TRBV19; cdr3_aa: CASSIGAGASSLFF; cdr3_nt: TGTGCCAGTAGTATTGGGGCAGGGGCCTCCTCCCTGTTTTTT
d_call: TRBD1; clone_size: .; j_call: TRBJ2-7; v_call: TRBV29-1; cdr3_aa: CSVQRDRGYEQYF; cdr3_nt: TGCAGCGTCCAGAGGGACAGGGGCTACGAGCAGTACTTC
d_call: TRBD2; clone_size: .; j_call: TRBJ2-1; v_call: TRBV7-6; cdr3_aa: CASSKAGYGDEQFF; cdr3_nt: TGTGCCAGCAGCAAAGCGGGATATGGCGATGAGCAGTTCTTC
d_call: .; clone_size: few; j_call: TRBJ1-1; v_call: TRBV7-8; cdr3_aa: CASSTKGGGTEAFF; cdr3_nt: TGTGCCAGCAGCACCAAAGGGGGAGGAACTGAAGCTTTCTTT
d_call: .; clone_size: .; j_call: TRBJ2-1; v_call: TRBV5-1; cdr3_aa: CASRLTTGNEQFF; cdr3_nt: TGCGCCAGCAGGCTAACGACAGGAAATGAGCAGTTCTTC
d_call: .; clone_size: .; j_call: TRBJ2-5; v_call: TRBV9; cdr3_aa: CASSVAPRSVEETQYF; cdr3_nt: TGTGCCAGCAGCGTAGCTCCTCGGTCGGTTGAAGAGACCCAGTACTTC
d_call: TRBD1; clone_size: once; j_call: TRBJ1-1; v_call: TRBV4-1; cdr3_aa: CASSHPSGGQLNTEAFF; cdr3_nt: TGCGCCAGCAGCCACCCCTCAGGGGGACAGTTGAACACTGAAGCTTTCTTT
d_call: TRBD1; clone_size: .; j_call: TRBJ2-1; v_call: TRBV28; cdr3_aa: CASSPDRVQPTYNEQFF; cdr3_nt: TGTGCCAGCAGTCCGGACAGGGTCCAGCCAACCTACAATGAGCAGTTCTTC